These T cell receptor beta chains were read from a single sample in a study of beta chain features in type 1 diabetes. Method: immunoSEQ multiplex PCR; TCRdb's copy keeps in-frame clones and lacks some. The sample holds 240,000 or so clones; 68% are singletons and the top ten take about 0.051%. Sequenced input: naive CD4+ T cells from blood. These receptors originate from a man younger than 45 in good health. CDR3s include the opening cysteine and the closing phenylalanine or tryptophan. D genes are given only for firm matches. Rows give clone size only sometimes, using once, few, many, or a class for an expanded clone.

v_gene	j_gene	d_gene	abundance	CDR3aa	CDR3nt
TRBV5-4	TRBJ2-1	-	-	CASTPSGLSSYNEQFF	TGTGCCAGCACTCCGTCGGGACTGTCCTCCTACAATGAGCAGTTCTTC
TRBV29-1	TRBJ1-1	-	-	CSVGGRLNTEAFF	TGCAGCGTTGGTGGCAGATTGAACACTGAAGCTTTCTTT
TRBV4-1	TRBJ1-4	TRBD1	-	CASSQDPPDRMGEKLFF	TGCGCCAGCAGCCAAGATCCCCCGGACAGGATGGGTGAAAAACTGTTTTTT
TRBV30	TRBJ2-1	-	few	CAWTDWQDYNEQFF	TGTGCCTGGACCGATTGGCAAGACTACAATGAGCAGTTCTTC
TRBV7-9	TRBJ2-7	TRBD1	-	CASSYASGGEEYF	TGTGCCAGCAGCTACGCTTCAGGGGGCGAGGAGTACTTC
TRBV29-1	TRBJ2-7	-	-	CSVLTALYEQYF	TGCAGCGTTTTGACAGCCCTATACGAGCAGTACTTC
TRBV5-4	TRBJ2-1	TRBD1	-	CASSGQAKTYNEQFF	TGTGCCAGCAGCGGACAGGCCAAAACCTACAATGAGCAGTTCTTC
TRBV2	TRBJ1-1	-	-	CASRGDRTNTEAFF	TGTGCCAGCAGGGGAGACAGGACGAACACTGAAGCTTTCTTT
TRBV5-4	TRBJ2-1	-	-	CASSPGANPSYNEQFF	TGTGCCAGCAGCCCCGGAGCGAATCCATCCTACAATGAGCAGTTCTTC
TRBV4-2	TRBJ1-2	-	-	CASSQGHGYTF	TGTGCCAGCAGCCAAGGGCATGGCTACACCTTC
TRBV30	TRBJ2-5	-	-	CAWSARETQYF	TGTGCCTGGAGTGCCAGAGAGACCCAGTACTTC
TRBV7-9	TRBJ2-1	-	few	CASSSPRNIRDEQFF	TGTGCCAGCAGCTCCCCCAGGAATATACGCGATGAGCAGTTCTTC
TRBV29-1	TRBJ1-2	TRBD1	-	CSVGTGQLDGYTF	TGCAGCGTTGGGACAGGGCAATTGGATGGCTACACCTTC
TRBV29-1	TRBJ1-1	-	-	CSVHPKLMNTEAFF	TGCAGCGTTCATCCCAAGCTGATGAACACTGAAGCTTTCTTT
TRBV5-4	TRBJ2-1	-	once	CASTTESSYNEQFF	TGTGCCAGCACGACGGAGAGCTCCTACAATGAGCAGTTCTTC
TRBV7-9	TRBJ2-7	-	-	CASSLVQATSYEQYF	TGTGCCAGCAGCTTAGTACAGGCGACCTCCTACGAGCAGTACTTC
TRBV7-2	TRBJ1-2	-	-	CASSLAVSPHTF	TGTGCCAGCAGCTTAGCGGTCAGTCCCCACACCTTC
TRBV30	TRBJ2-4	-	-	CAWSEGAINIQYF	TGTGCCTGGAGTGAAGGGGCAATAAACATTCAGTACTTC
TRBV28	TRBJ2-7	-	-	CASSLSSKGRHEQYF	TGTGCCAGCAGTTTATCCTCGAAGGGGCGACACGAGCAGTACTTC
TRBV11-2	TRBJ1-1	-	-	CASSSGQSMNTEAFF	TGTGCCAGCAGCTCCGGACAGTCGATGAACACTGAAGCTTTCTTT
TRBV4-1	TRBJ2-2	TRBD2	once	CASSRGLAGELFF	TGCGCCAGCAGCCGAGGACTAGCCGGGGAGCTGTTTTTT
TRBV7-9	TRBJ2-5	-	-	CASSLLGQETQYF	TGTGCCAGCAGCCTACTGGGCCAAGAGACCCAGTACTTC
TRBV7-9	TRBJ2-3	TRBD2	-	CASTSGGAGDTQYF	TGTGCCAGCACCAGCGGGGGGGCTGGAGATACGCAGTATTTT